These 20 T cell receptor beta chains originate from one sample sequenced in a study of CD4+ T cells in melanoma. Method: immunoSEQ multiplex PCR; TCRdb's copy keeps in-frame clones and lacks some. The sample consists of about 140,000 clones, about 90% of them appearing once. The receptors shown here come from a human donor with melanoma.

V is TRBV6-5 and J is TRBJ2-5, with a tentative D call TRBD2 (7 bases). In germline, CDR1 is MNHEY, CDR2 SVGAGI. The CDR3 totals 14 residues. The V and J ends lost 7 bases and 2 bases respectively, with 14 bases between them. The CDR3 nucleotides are TGTGCCAGCATGGCGGGGGCACCTCAAGAGACCCAGTACTTC. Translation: CASMAGAPQETQYF.

CDR3 bases: TGTGCCAGCAGCCACGGGACAGATCAGCCTGGGGCCAACGTCCTGACTTTC. Amino acid sequence: CASSHGTDQPGANVLTF. This chain connects TRBV5-8 to TRBJ2-6, with 7 bases aligning to TRBD1. The V gene's germline CDR1 is SGHTS and CDR2 YDEGEE. V trimming: 4 bases; J trimming: 2 bases; junction bases outside the gene matches: 9. This CDR3 spans 17 amino acids.

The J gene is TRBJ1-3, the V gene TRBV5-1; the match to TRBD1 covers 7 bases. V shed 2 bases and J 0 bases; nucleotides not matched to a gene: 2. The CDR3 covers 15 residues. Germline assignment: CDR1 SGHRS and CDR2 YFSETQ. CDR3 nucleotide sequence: TGCGCCAGCAGCTTACAGGGGTACTCTGGAAACACCATATATTTT. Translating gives CASSLQGYSGNTIYF. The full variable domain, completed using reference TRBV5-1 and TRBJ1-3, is KAGVTQTPRYLIKTRGQQVTLSCSPISGHRSVSWYQQTPGQGLQFLFEYFSETQRNKGNFPGRFSGRQFSNSRSEMNVSTLELGDSALYLCASSLQGYSGNTIYFGEGSWLTVV.

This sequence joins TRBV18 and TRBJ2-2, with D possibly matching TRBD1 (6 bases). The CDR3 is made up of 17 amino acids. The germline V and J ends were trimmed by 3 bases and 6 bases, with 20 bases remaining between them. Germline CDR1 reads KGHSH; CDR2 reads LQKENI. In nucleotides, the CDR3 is TGTGCCAGCTCACCCCACAGGGCAGGGGCAACCTCCGGGGAGCTGTTTTTT. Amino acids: CASSPHRAGATSGELFF.

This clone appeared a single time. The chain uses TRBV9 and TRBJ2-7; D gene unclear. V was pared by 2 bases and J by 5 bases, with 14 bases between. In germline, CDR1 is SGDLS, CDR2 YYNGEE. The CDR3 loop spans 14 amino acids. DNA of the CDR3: TGTGCCAGCAGCGTGCAGGACGGGTCTAACGAGCAGTACTTC. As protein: CASSVQDGSNEQYF.

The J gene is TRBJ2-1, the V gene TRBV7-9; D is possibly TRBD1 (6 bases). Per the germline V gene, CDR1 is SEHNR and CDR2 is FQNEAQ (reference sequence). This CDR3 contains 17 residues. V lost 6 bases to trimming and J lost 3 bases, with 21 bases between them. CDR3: CASSSGVRGRHYNEQFF. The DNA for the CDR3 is TGTGCCAGCAGTTCAGGGGTTAGGGGGAGACACTACAATGAGCAGTTCTTC.

The CDR3 spells CASSRADQGYYEQYF. CDR3 nucleotide sequence: TGTGCCAGCAGCAGAGCTGACCAGGGCTATTACGAGCAGTACTTC. The chain links TRBV5-6 to TRBJ2-7, with D possibly matching TRBD1 (5 bases). This CDR3 region has 15 residues. Trimming cost V 4 bases and J 4 bases, with 18 bases left between them. Germline V CDR1 and CDR2: SGHDT, YYEEEE.

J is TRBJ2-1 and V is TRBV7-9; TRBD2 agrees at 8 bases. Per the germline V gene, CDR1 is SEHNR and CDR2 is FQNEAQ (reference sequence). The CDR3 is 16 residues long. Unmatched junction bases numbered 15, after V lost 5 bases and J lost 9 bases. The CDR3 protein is CASSRGGRGGQGEQFF. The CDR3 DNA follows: TGTGCCAGCAGCCGGGGGGGGCGCGGGGGTCAGGGTGAGCAGTTCTTC.

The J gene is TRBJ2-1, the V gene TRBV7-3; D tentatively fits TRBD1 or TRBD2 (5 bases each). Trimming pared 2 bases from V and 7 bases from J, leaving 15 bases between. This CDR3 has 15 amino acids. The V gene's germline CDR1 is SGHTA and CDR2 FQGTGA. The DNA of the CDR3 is TGTGCCAGCAGCTTAGGGGCGAGTAGCGCAAATGAGCAGTTCTTC. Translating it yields CASSLGASSANEQFF.

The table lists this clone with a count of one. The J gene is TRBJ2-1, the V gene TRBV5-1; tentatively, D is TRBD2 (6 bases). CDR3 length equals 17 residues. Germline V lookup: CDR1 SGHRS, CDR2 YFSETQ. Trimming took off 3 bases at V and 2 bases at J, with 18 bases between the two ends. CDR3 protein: CASSSGWGGLTYNEQFF. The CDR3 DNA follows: TGCGCCAGCAGCTCGGGATGGGGTGGACTAACCTACAATGAGCAGTTCTTC.

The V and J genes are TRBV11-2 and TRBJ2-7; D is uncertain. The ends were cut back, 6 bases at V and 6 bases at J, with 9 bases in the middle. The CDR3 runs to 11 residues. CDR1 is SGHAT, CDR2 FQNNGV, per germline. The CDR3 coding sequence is TGTGCCAGCAGAGGGTCGGCCGAGCAGTACTTC. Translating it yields CASRGSAEQYF.

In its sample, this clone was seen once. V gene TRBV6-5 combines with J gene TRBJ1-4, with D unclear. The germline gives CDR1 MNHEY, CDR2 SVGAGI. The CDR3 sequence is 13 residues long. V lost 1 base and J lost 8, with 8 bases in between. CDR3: CASSYLDGEKLFF. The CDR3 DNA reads TGTGCCAGCAGTTACTTGGACGGGGAAAAACTGTTTTTT.

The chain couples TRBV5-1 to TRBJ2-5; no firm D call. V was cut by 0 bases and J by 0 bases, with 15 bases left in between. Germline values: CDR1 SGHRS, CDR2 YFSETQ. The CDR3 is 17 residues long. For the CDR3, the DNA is TGCGCCAGCAGCTTGGATGGCAGAACCATCTACCAAGAGACCCAGTACTTC. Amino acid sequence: CASSLDGRTIYQETQYF.

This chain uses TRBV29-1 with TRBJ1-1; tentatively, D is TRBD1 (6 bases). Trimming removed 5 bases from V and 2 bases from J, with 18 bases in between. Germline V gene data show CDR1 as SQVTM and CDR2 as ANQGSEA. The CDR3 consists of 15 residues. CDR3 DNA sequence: TGCAGCGTTACAGGGTCTCTTAGGCTTAACACTGAAGCTTTCTTT. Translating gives CSVTGSLRLNTEAFF. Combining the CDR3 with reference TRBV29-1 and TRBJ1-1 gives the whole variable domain SAVISQKPSRDICQRGTSLTIQCQVDSQVTMMFWYRQQPGQSLTLIATANQGSEATYESGFVIDKFPISRPNLTFSTLTVSNMSPEDSSIYLCSVTGSLRLNTEAFFGQGTRLTVV.

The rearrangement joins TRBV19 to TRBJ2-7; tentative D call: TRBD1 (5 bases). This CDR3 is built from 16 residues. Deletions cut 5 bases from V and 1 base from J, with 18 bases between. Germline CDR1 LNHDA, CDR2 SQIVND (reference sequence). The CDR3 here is CASSLQGSIYSYEQYF. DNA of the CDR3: TGTGCCAGTAGTCTGCAGGGTTCGATTTATTCCTACGAGCAGTACTTC.

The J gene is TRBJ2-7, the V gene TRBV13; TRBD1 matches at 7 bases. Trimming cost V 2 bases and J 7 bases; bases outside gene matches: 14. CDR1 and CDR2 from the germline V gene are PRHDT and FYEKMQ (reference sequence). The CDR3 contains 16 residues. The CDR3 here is CASSLSEGGRLGEQYF. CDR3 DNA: TGTGCCAGCAGCTTATCCGAAGGGGGCCGTTTGGGGGAGCAGTACTTC.

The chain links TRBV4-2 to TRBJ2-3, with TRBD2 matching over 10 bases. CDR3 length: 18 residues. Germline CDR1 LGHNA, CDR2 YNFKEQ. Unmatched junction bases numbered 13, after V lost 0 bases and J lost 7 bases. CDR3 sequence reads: CASSQDHPGLAGENTQYF. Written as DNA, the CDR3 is TGTGCCAGCAGCCAAGATCATCCAGGCCTAGCGGGGGAGAATACGCAGTATTTT.

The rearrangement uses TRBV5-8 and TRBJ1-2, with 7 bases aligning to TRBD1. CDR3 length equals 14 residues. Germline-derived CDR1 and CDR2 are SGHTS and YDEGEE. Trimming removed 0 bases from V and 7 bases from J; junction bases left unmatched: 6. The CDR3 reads CASSLGGQAGGYTF. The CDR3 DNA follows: TGTGCCAGCAGCTTGGGAGGACAGGCCGGTGGCTACACCTTC.

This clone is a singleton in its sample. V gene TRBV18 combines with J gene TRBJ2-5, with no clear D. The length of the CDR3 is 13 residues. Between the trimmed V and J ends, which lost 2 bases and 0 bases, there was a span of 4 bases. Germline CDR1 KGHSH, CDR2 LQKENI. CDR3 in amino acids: CASSPRYQETQYF. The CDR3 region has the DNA TGTGCCAGCTCACCAAGGTACCAAGAGACCCAGTACTTC.

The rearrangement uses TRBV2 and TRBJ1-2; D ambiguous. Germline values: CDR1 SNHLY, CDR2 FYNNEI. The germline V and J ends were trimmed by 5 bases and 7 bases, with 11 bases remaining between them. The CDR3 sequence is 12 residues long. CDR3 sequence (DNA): TGTGCCAGCAGTCCCGGATTTATTGGCTACACCTTC. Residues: CASSPGFIGYTF.